This T cell receptor beta chain originates from a study of blood T cell repertoires in COVID-19. Study background: Acute-phase and convalescent COVID-19 samples originated in the United States, Italy and Spain. Sources were T cells, B-cell-depleted T cells, or PBMCs; the material itself was cDNA or gDNA.

Germline loops: CDR1 GTSNPN, CDR2 SVGIG (reference sequence). V was clipped by 0 bases and J by 6 bases, with 19 bases between them. The CDR3 runs 16 residues. Study processing details: Estimates of nucleated cell counts were drawn from the amplification of reference gene primers. Only in-frame clones appear in the TCRdb table, and some are missing; sequencing was by immunoSEQ multiplex PCR. That table gives V, J and clone size, and the DNA gave D and trimming. Here the sample spans about 98,000 clones, roughly 80% being singletons. The chain uses TRBV30 and TRBJ2-3; the D gene is possibly TRBD2 (7 bases). Source material: peripheral blood. The TCR originated in a man between 65 and 85 years old with active or convalescent COVID-19. The CDR3 DNA reads TGTGCCTGGAGTGTACTCCGCGGGGGCGGTGGGGATACGCAGTATTTT. Protein product: CAWSVLRGGGGDTQYF.